This TCR beta chain was observed in a study of shared clonotypes between healthy human individuals. Whole-study context: Two women and a few men aged 18 to 49 made up the donors. Study observations and caveats: Clonotypes that were shared across four donors made up approximately 5% of naive CD4 clonotypes. The genetic and exposure-history diversity represented was limited by few donors. Sorted-subset sequencing was shown by rarefaction to be incomplete despite large depth.

The count of this clone is one. Antigen specificity is unknown. The CDR3 is 17 residues long. With V trimmed by 2 bases and J by 5 bases, 10 bases remained unmatched. The germline V gene encodes CDR1 MNHNS and CDR2 SASEGT. Some clones are missing from TCRdb's copy, which holds only in-frame ones; the method was immunoSEQ multiplex PCR. The data hold about 1 million clones, with approximately 70% observed a single time. The chain is built from TRBV6-1 and TRBJ1-3; 9 nucleotides line up with TRBD1. The TCR originated in a man younger than 35 in good health. Sequenced: memory CD4+ T cells sorted from blood. Subset denoted: CD45RA-negative fraction. In DNA, the CDR3 is TGTGCCAGCAGTGAAAGACCGGGACAGGGTGCAAGAAACACCATATATTTT. It specifies CASSERPGQGARNTIYF.